The 25 T cell receptor beta chains presented below share a single source sample, sequenced in a study of CD4 T cell repertoires in COVID-19. The assay was immunoSEQ multiplex PCR, and TCRdb's table has in-frame clones only and misses some. The sample holds about 75,000 clones, about four fifths seen once. Sequencing was performed on CD4+ T cells from peripheral blood, taken after recovery from COVID-19. The source is a human donor who had COVID-19.

This chain connects TRBV5-6 to TRBJ1-2, with 7 bases fitting TRBD1. Germline V CDR1 and CDR2: SGHDT, YYEEEE. Trimming cost V 4 bases and J 2 bases; bases outside gene matches: 2. There are 13 residues in the CDR3. The CDR3 region is CASSLGQNYGYTF. The CDR3 DNA follows: TGTGCCAGCAGCCTGGGACAGAACTATGGCTACACCTTC.

The chain recombines TRBV19 with TRBJ2-5, with 7 bases that match TRBD1. This CDR3 is 17 amino acids long. V shed 1 base, J shed 1 base, and the junction held 9 bases outside the gene matches. Germline V gives CDR1 LNHDA, CDR2 SQIVND (reference sequence). The DNA of the CDR3 is TGTGCCAGTAGTATAGGCCGGGACAGCCTCCTCCAAGAGACCCAGTACTTC. Amino acids: CASSIGRDSLLQETQYF.

This chain connects TRBV11-3 to TRBJ1-1; D perhaps matches TRBD1 (5 bases). This CDR3 is 14 amino acids long. V was pared by 4 bases and J by 6 bases, with 15 bases between. Per the germline V gene, CDR1 is SGHNT and CDR2 is YENEEA. The CDR3 DNA follows: TGTGCCAGCAGCTCTGGAGACAGTGGGGCTGAAGCTTTCTTT. Translating it yields CASSSGDSGAEAFF.

This rearrangement joins TRBV6-1 to TRBJ2-7, with 13 bases identical to TRBD2. The CDR3 sequence is 18 residues long. The V and J ends lost 3 bases and 4 bases, in that order; junction bases with no gene match: 12. Germline loops: CDR1 MNHNS, CDR2 SASEGT. CDR3 DNA sequence: TGTGCCAGCAGTGATAACTTCAAGGGGACTAGCGGGAAGTACGAGCAGTACTTC. This sequence encodes CASSDNFKGTSGKYEQYF.

The gene calls are TRBV7-2 and TRBJ1-6, with D unclear. The ends were cut back, 0 bases at V and 7 bases at J, with 13 bases in the middle. The CDR3 covers 16 residues. Germline CDR1 is SGHTA and CDR2 is FQGNSA. The CDR3: CASSLASDGPNSPLHF. The CDR3 DNA follows: TGTGCCAGCAGCTTAGCATCCGACGGACCGAATTCACCCCTCCACTTT. Full variable domain (outside the CDR3, taken from reference TRBV7-2 and TRBJ1-6): GAGVSQSPSNKVTEKGKDVELRCDPISGHTALYWYRQSLGQGLEFLIYFQGNSAPDKSGLPSDRFSAERTGGSVSTLTIQRTQQEDSAVYLCASSLASDGPNSPLHFGNGTRLTVT.

V is TRBV6-4 and J is TRBJ1-1; the D is unclear. Germline CDR1 is MRHNA and CDR2 is SNTAGT. The V end was cut by 6 bases, the J end by 1 base, with 12 bases between. The CDR3 consists of 14 residues. The CDR3 sequence: CASRRATGNTEAFF. In DNA form, the CDR3 reads TGTGCCAGCAGACGAGCGACGGGGAACACTGAAGCTTTCTTT.

This chain uses TRBV7-6 with TRBJ2-5, with 7 nucleotides matching TRBD2. This CDR3 spans 14 amino acids. Germline values: CDR1 SGHVS, CDR2 FNYEAQ. V lost 4 bases to trimming and J lost 2 bases; unmatched junction nucleotides: 4. This chain's CDR3 is CASSSGLGQETQYF. DNA for the CDR3: TGTGCCAGCAGCTCCGGACTAGGGCAAGAGACCCAGTACTTC.

This clone was seen a few times. The rearrangement joins TRBV6-1 to TRBJ1-5; 9 nucleotides align to TRBD1. Per the germline V gene, CDR1 is MNHNS and CDR2 is SASEGT. The ends lost 1 base at V and 7 bases at J; junction bases unmatched: 14. CDR3 length: 18 residues. CDR3 in DNA: TGTGCCAGCAGTGAAGATAGTTATATGGGACAGGGCGGACAGCCCCAGCATTTT. Translated: CASSEDSYMGQGGQPQHF.

The chain employs TRBV19 and TRBJ1-5; D gene uncertain. The CDR3 runs to 13 residues. V lost 0 bases and J 6 bases, leaving 6 bases between the germline ends. Germline V CDR1 and CDR2: LNHDA, SQIVND (reference sequence). This CDR3 reads CASSIDPGQPQHF. DNA of the CDR3: TGTGCCAGTAGTATAGACCCAGGTCAGCCCCAGCATTTT.

The chain employs TRBV5-1 and TRBJ2-4; D is unresolved. Trimming took 0 bases from V and 5 from J, leaving 6 bases between them. Germline V lookup: CDR1 SGHRS, CDR2 YFSETQ. CDR3 length: 13 amino acids. The CDR3 protein is CASSLGAENIQYF. CDR3 DNA: TGCGCCAGCAGCTTGGGGGCGGAAAACATTCAGTACTTC.

This CDR3 reads CASSEALQWEQYF. CDR3 DNA: TGTGCCAGCAGTGAAGCGCTTCAGTGGGAGCAGTACTTC. The chain joins TRBV2 to TRBJ2-7; D is undetermined. The germline gives CDR1 SNHLY, CDR2 FYNNEI. V dropped 0 bases and J dropped 7 bases, with 10 bases sitting between them. The CDR3 extends over 13 amino acids.

CDR3 loop: CASSLQGAPEAFF. In DNA, the CDR3 is TGCGCCAGCAGCCTACAGGGGGCTCCTGAAGCTTTCTTT. The chain uses TRBV5-1 and TRBJ1-1, with 9 bases matching TRBD1. Germline CDR1 reads SGHRS; CDR2 reads YFSETQ. The CDR3 totals 13 residues. The junction had 4 bases not matched to a gene; V was cut back by 4 bases and J by 6 bases.

The rearrangement links TRBV19 to TRBJ1-3; D is possibly TRBD1 (6 bases). This CDR3 region has 15 residues. Per germline, CDR1 LNHDA and CDR2 SQIVND (reference sequence). Trimming cost V 11 bases and J 0 bases, with 17 bases left between them. The CDR3 loop reads CASSGVRGSGNTIYF. CDR3 DNA: TGTGCCTCTTCAGGGGTTAGGGGCTCTGGAAACACCATATATTTT.

The chain recombines TRBV3-1 (or the pseudogene TRBV3-2) with TRBJ2-5; D remains ambiguous. This CDR3 contains 12 residues. Per the germline V gene, CDR1 is LGHDT and CDR2 is YNNKEL (reference sequence). V lost 2 bases and J lost 7, with 8 bases in between. Here the CDR3 DNA reads TGTGCCAGCAGCCAATTACGAGGGACCCAGTACTTC. This sequence encodes CASSQLRGTQYF.

The V call is TRBV6-6, the J call TRBJ1-6; TRBD1 might be the D (6 bases). Germline V gene data show CDR1 as MNHNY and CDR2 as SVGAGI (reference sequence). CDR3 length: 14 amino acids. The V end lost 1 base, the J end lost 7 bases, and 8 bases lay between the germline ends. CDR3: CASSYLGGNSPLHF. CDR3 DNA: TGTGCCAGCAGTTACTTGGGGGGCAATTCACCCCTCCACTTT.

The V call is TRBV30, the J call TRBJ2-7, with D hard to call. Germline CDR1 reads GTSNPN; CDR2 reads SVGIG (reference sequence). Trimming took 5 bases from V and 4 from J, leaving 9 bases between them. CDR3 length: 11 amino acids. The DNA for the CDR3 is TGTGCCTGGTCGGGTCTGTACGAGCAGTACTTC. Amino acids: CAWSGLYEQYF.

The CDR3 sequence is CASSLKGLTDTQYF. Written as DNA, the CDR3 is TGTGCCAGCAGCTTGAAAGGGTTAACAGATACGCAGTATTTT. The chain links TRBV5-4 to TRBJ2-3; no clear D. V lost 1 base and J lost 3, with 9 bases in between. CDR3 size: 14 residues. Germline V CDR1 and CDR2: SGHNT, YYREEE (reference sequence).

V usage is TRBV20-1 and J usage is TRBJ2-1, with D unclear. The V end lost 3 bases, the J end lost 0 bases, and 9 bases lay between the germline ends. Germline CDR1 DFQATT, CDR2 SNEGSKA (reference sequence). This CDR3 is built from 14 residues. The CDR3 here is CSASYSSSYNEQFF. The CDR3 DNA reads as TGCAGTGCTAGTTACAGTAGCTCCTACAATGAGCAGTTCTTC.

The CDR3 sequence: CASSLDINEQFF. For the CDR3, the DNA is TGTGCCAGCAGCTTAGACATCAATGAGCAGTTCTTC. The chain is built from TRBV7-2 and TRBJ2-1; D gene ambiguous. Trimming left V 1 base short and J 6 bases short, with 4 bases between. The CDR3 runs 12 residues. In germline, CDR1 is SGHTA, CDR2 FQGNSA.

The gene calls are TRBV10-3 and TRBJ2-3; 7 nucleotides match TRBD2. Germline V gene data show CDR1 as ENHRY and CDR2 as SYGVKD. This CDR3 comprises 16 residues. Unmatched junction bases numbered 9, after V lost 0 bases and J lost 6 bases. CDR3 sequence (DNA): TGTGCCATCAGTGAGTCGGTTGAGGGAGGGCCGGATACGCAGTATTTT. Protein sequence: CAISESVEGGPDTQYF.

V usage is TRBV19 and J usage is TRBJ2-2, with 10 bases that match TRBD2. CDR1 and CDR2 (germline): LNHDA, SQIVND (reference sequence). V lost 7 bases and J lost 4; bases outside the gene matches: 12. The CDR3 is made up of 17 amino acids. This chain's CDR3 is CASTYSLAGAFTGELFF. The DNA for the CDR3 is TGTGCCAGTACCTATAGCCTAGCGGGGGCTTTCACCGGGGAGCTGTTTTTT. Full variable domain (remainder filled in from reference TRBV19 and TRBJ2-2): DGGITQSPKYLFRKEGQNVTLSCEQNLNHDAMYWYRQDPGQGLRLIYYSQIVNDFQKGDIAEGYSVSREKKESFPLTVTSAQKNPTAFYLCASTYSLAGAFTGELFFGEGSRLTVL.

The rearrangement uses TRBV7-2 and TRBJ1-3, with TRBD1 as a possible D gene (5 bases). Germline-derived CDR1 and CDR2 are SGHTA and FQGNSA. The CDR3 contains 16 residues. The V and J ends lost 5 bases and 2 bases respectively, with 16 bases between them. CDR3 protein: CASSRPSGSAGNTIYF. The CDR3 DNA follows: TGTGCCAGCAGCCGTCCCTCAGGGTCGGCTGGAAACACCATATATTTT.

The rearrangement joins TRBV13 to TRBJ2-3, with D possibly being TRBD1 or TRBD2 (6 bases each). The CDR3 totals 16 residues. The germline CDR1 and CDR2 sequences are PRHDT and FYEKMQ (reference sequence). Trimming removed 5 bases from V and 0 bases from J, with 15 bases in between. CDR3 DNA sequence: TGTGCCAGCAGCAAGGGGGACTCCCCTAGCACAGATACGCAGTATTTT. Translating it yields CASSKGDSPSTDTQYF.

This sequence joins TRBV5-1 and TRBJ2-2; 11 positions agree with TRBD2. Trimming cost V 4 bases and J 5 bases; bases outside gene matches: 7. CDR1 and CDR2 (germline): SGHRS, YFSETQ. The CDR3 runs to 16 residues. CDR3 protein: CASSELAGVPTGELFF. CDR3 coding DNA: TGCGCCAGCAGCGAACTAGCGGGAGTCCCAACCGGGGAGCTGTTTTTT.

The chain has TRBV29-1 and TRBJ2-6; 9 bases fit TRBD1. Germline V gives CDR1 SQVTM, CDR2 ANQGSEA. The CDR3 covers 18 residues. J lost 1 base, V lost 3 bases, and 10 bases had no gene match. DNA for the CDR3: TGCAGCGTTGAGGATCGGGACAGGGTATTGTCTGGGGCCAACGTCCTGACTTTC. This codes for CSVEDRDRVLSGANVLTF.